The sequence of this TCR beta chain was determined in a study of vaccination and CD4 T cells after COVID-19. Study as a whole: Convalescent participants consisted of six males and four females, two being Hispanic.

Oncomine TCR Beta short-read sequencing was applied to DNA from cultured CD4+ T cells. Investigators obtained genomic DNA by extraction from cultured CD4+ T cells. MiXCR, applied by TCRdb to the PCR reads, yields one record per CDR3 protein. This sample carries 9,500 to 14,000 distinct CDR3 sequences, 40% of them seen once, and the ten largest clones take about 22%. Germline CDR1 and CDR2: SGHTA and FQGNSA. The CDR3 is 15 residues long. Trimming shortened V by 5 bases and J by 0 bases, and 11 bases separated the two germline ends. Regarding treatment: roughly 11-day PBMC culture with coronavirus spike peptide pools or control peptides (ViraFEST assay). According to the study, CD4+ T cells from the unexposed donor were gathered ahead of the COVID-19 pandemic (2011-2018). This clonotype has more than one count but fewer than ten. Its cognate antigen is unknown.

The sequence derives from a human donor in good health. The sample taken for sequencing was CD4+ T cells from blood, cultured in vitro. The chain is built from TRBV7-2 and TRBJ1-5; D possibly corresponds to TRBD1 (6 bases). As DNA, the CDR3 is TGTGCCAGCAGCCGGACAGATTATAGCAATCAGCCCCAGCATTTT. Translating gives CASSRTDYSNQPQHF.